This T cell receptor (beta chain) was profiled in a study of blood T cell repertoires in COVID-19. Background on the study: The analysed material was cDNA or gDNA that came from T cells, B-cell-depleted T cells, or PBMCs.

In the original processing: Cell counts per sample came from amplifying reference gene primers. Profiled with immunoSEQ multiplex PCR; TCRdb holds only in-frame clones, not every one. Clonal size and the V and J genes are those of that table, whereas D and trimming came from the DNA. In the table there are about 130,000 clones, 86% of which are singletons. Researchers sorted participants into cohorts using their self-reported clinical history. Donors in Cohort 3 counted as recovered after two negative PCRs, clearance, or symptom resolution. Trimming cost V 2 bases and J 5 bases; bases outside gene matches: 2. Germline V gives CDR1 MNHEY, CDR2 SVGAGI. The CDR3 covers 14 residues.

The source of this sequence is a woman aged 50 to 65 who had recovered from COVID-19. The sample consisted of PBMCs or T cells enriched from blood (not recorded which). The genes are TRBV6-5 and TRBJ2-1; TRBD1 aligns across 8 bases. The DNA of the CDR3 is TGTGCCAGCAGTTACCCGGACAGGGACAATGAGCAGTTCTTC. Translated: CASSYPDRDNEQFF.